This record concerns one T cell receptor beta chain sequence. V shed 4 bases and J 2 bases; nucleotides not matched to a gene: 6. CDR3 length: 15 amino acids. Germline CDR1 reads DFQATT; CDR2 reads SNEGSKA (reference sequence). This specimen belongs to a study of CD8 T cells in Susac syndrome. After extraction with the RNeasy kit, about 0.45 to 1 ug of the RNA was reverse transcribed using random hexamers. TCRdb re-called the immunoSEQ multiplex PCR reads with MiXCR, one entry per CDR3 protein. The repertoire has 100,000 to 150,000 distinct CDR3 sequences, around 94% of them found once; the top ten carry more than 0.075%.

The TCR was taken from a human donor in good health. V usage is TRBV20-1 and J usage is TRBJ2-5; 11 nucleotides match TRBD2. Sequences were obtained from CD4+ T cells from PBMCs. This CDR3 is CSATGTSGAQETQYF. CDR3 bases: TGCAGTGCTACCGGGACTAGCGGAGCACAAGAGACCCAGTACTTC.